What follows describes a single T cell receptor beta chain. The clone's antigen remains unknown. Base qualities are not at hand, and no much larger clone is one base apart. Donors were healthy HIV-negative adults with no recently reported acute infections or vaccinations. Every donor was a Caucasian adult living in Nashville, Tennessee, USA. CD4+ T cells were enriched through magnetic negative selection, after which naive cells were positively selected on CD45RA and the remaining negative fraction served as the memory subset. Blood was collected by leukapheresis, and PBMCs were isolated by Ficoll-Histopaque density gradient centrifugation and then cryopreserved in liquid nitrogen vapor phase. Purity and quantity of every magnetically sorted T cell population were checked by analytical flow cytometry. Each sorted fraction had its genomic DNA isolated and then quantified by UV absorbance on a Nanodrop 2000c.

Using the deep immunoSEQ assay, TCR CDR3 regions were amplified from genomic DNA by multiplex PCR. Extracted genomic DNA from each cell subset was spread evenly across all wells of several immunoSEQ 96-well plates, with each plate serving as a replicate. Each replicate PCR for sorted subsets received around 0.2 ug genomic DNA, equal to about 30,000 T cell genomes. Purified libraries were measured with a Qubit 3.0 fluorometer, size-checked on a Bioanalyzer 2100, and measured again with the KAPA Library Quantification kit. A separate single-read 150-cycle Illumina NextSeq 550 flow cell was used to sequence each immunoSEQ 96-well plate. Concerning the study's data processing: Because the immunoSEQ output held only junctional sequences and lacked quality scores, the filtering could not match the filtering applied to full-length reads. To assign V/J genes and CDR3, sequences were annotated against IMGT germline references using PyIR, a Python wrapper for IgBLAST v1.9. Reads were filtered out if the reads had weak V/J assignments (E-value above 1e-6), no CDR3, stop codons, out-of-frame junctions, or ambiguous translated residues. V3J clonotypes were defined as sequences sharing the same inferred V gene, J gene, and CDR3 amino acid sequence. To compute the percentage overlap between repertoires, the number of shared unique clonotypes was divided by the size of the smaller repertoire. Three approaches were used to assess repertoire richness: RTK rarefaction, the Chao1 estimator, and Recon v2.1 estimates of unobserved clonotypes. Generation probabilities were computed with OLGA for all TCRbeta clonotypes obtained by the gDNA method from a handful of donors. Entries here come from immuneACCESS through TCRdb and include only in-frame sequences with V and J called. Some clones fail to appear in such tables; in the studies checked, an unresolved V gene covers under half of the shortfall, and the cause of the remainder is unknown. The V and J calls and clone size come from that table; D and trimming were worked out from the DNA. The sample profile shows roughly 2.5 million clones; approximately 90% of them were found once. 0.13% to 0.15% of the sample is in the top ten clones.

The record originates from a study of shared clonotypes between healthy human individuals (dated by TCRdb to 2020 to 2022). Study-wide context: The cohort included a few men and two women between 18 and 49 years of age. Leukapheresis yielded between about 0.85 and 10 billion PBMCs per donor. For each donor, three plates each were used for CD4 naive and CD4 memory, two plates were used for CD8 naive, and one plate was used for CD8 memory. The study deeply sequenced blood TCR repertoires of about 5 healthy adults to estimate repertoire size and the extent of clonotype sharing between individuals. To increase sequencing depth and limit assay-specific biases, different laboratories used diverse techniques to prepare libraries and sequence TCR repertoires.

The research as a whole found: Sharing across a few donors was observed for around 5% of naive CD4, less than 4% of naive CD8, around 2.5% of memory CD4, and about 0.4% of memory CD8 clonotypes. Higher generation probabilities were observed for clonotypes shared by all four sorted-subset donors than for non-shared clonotypes. Sampling was restricted to blood, and TCR repertoires in tissue are likely to differ from TCR repertoires in blood. Pairwise subsampling led to the expectation that sequencing depth would affect the degree of clonotype sharing among donors. Incomplete sequencing was indicated by rarefaction of sorted-subset datasets, despite the large sequencing depth. Naive subsets generally had larger estimated clonotype richness than memory subsets. Because the study included a small number of donors, the genetic and exposure-history diversity represented was limited.

Its CDR3 holds 18 amino acids, cysteine through phenylalanine. Only the CDR3 region is kept as DNA, spanning 54 bases read in frame from base 1. CDR1 SGHTA and CDR2 FQGNSA were looked up in the germline V gene. V is cut back by 5 bases and J by 1 base, with 10 bases in the junction unmatched. The TCR originated in a man between 18 and 29 years old in good health. Sequencing was carried out using naive CD4+ T cells sorted from blood. The sample's cell subset or site label, in plain terms: CD45RA+ positively selected. The chain uses TRBV7-2 and TRBJ2-4; 11 nucleotides in the junction match TRBD2. In nucleotides, the sequence is TGTGCCAGCAGCAAATACACTAGCGGGAGCGAGGCCAAAAACATTCAGTACTTC. Translated, it gives CASSKYTSGSEAKNIQYF. Beyond the CDR3, the reference TRBV7-2 and TRBJ2-4 genes provide the residues; the full variable domain reads: GAGVSQSPSNKVTEKGKDVELRCDPISGHTALYWYRQSLGQGLEFLIYFQGNSAPDKSGLPSDRFSAERTGGSVSTLTIQRTQQEDSAVYLCASSKYTSGSEAKNIQYFGAGTRLSVL.